This T cell receptor beta chain was sequenced for a study of blood T cell repertoires in COVID-19. Study-wide background: From T cells, B-cell-depleted T cells, or PBMCs came the material, which was cDNA or gDNA.

Generated by immunoSEQ multiplex PCR, the TCRdb table keeps only in-frame clones and is missing some. Of about 170,000 clones in the sample, almost 85% were seen once. With 3 bases removed from V and 2 bases from J, the gap between germline ends came to 11 bases. CDR3 length: 14 residues. CDR1 DFQATT and CDR2 SNEGSKA come from the germline V gene (reference sequence). The chain carries TRBV20-1 and TRBJ2-1; the D is unclear. The sample comprised peripheral blood. This TCR derives from a man aged 35-49 years who had recovered from COVID-19. CDR3 DNA sequence: TGCAGTGCTAGTAGTGGGCAGGCCTACAATGAGCAGTTCTTC. Translating it yields CSASSGQAYNEQFF.